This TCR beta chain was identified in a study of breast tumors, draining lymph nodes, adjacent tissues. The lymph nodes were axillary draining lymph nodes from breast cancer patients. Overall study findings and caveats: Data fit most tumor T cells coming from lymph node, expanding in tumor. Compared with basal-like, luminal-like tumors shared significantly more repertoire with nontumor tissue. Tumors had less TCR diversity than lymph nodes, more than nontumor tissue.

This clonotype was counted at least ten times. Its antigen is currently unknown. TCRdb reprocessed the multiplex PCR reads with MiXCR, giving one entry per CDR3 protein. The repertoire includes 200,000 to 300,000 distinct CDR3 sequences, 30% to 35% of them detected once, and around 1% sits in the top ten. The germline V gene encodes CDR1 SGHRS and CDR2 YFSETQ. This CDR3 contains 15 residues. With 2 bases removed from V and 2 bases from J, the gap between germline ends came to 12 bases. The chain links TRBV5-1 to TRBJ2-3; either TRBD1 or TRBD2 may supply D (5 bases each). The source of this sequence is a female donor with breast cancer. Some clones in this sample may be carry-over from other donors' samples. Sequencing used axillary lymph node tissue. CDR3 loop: CASSLGGTITDTQYF. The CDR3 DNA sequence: TGCGCCAGCAGCTTAGGTGGGACGATCACAGATACGCAGTATTTT.